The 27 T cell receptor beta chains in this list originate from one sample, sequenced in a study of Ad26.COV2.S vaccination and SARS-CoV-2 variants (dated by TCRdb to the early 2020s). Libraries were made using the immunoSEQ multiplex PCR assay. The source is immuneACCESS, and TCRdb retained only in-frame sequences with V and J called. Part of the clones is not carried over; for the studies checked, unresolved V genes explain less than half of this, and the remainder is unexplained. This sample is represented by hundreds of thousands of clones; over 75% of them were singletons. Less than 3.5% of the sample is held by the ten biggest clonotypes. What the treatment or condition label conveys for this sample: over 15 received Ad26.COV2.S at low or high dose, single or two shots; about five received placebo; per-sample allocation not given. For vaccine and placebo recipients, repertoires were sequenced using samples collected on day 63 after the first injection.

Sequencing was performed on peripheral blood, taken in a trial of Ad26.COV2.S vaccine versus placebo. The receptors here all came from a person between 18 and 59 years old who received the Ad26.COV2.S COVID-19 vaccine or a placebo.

The CDR3 coding sequence is TGCGCCAGCAGCCAAGTCCCCCAAGGGCAGGGGGGGACCCAGTACTTC. The encoded protein is CASSQVPQGQGGTQYF. This chain connects TRBV4-1 to TRBJ2-5, with D possibly matching TRBD1 (7 bases). The length of the CDR3 is 16 residues. Trimming pared 1 base from V and 7 bases from J, leaving 19 bases between. From germline, CDR1 is MGHRA and CDR2 YSYEKL.

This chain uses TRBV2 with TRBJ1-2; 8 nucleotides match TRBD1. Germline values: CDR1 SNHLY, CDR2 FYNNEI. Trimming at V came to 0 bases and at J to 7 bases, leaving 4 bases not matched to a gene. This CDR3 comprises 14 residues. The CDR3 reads CASSEAITGGGYTF. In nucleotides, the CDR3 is TGTGCCAGCAGTGAAGCGATAACAGGGGGTGGCTACACCTTC.

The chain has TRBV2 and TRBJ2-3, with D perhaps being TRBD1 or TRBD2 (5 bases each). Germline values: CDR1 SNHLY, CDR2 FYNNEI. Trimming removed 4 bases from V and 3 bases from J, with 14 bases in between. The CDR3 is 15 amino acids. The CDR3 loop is CASSGAGSLTDTQYF. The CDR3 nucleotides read TGTGCCAGCAGTGGGGCAGGGAGTTTGACAGATACGCAGTATTTT.

CDR3 sequence (DNA): TGTGCCAGCAGTGGGACGGCCGGGGGAGGCTACACCTTC. Translation gives CASSGTAGGGYTF. This sequence joins TRBV12-3 or TRBV12-4 and TRBJ1-2, with a weak D call TRBD1 (5 bases). V gave up 5 bases and J gave up 8 bases, with 15 bases separating them. The CDR3 sequence is 13 residues long.

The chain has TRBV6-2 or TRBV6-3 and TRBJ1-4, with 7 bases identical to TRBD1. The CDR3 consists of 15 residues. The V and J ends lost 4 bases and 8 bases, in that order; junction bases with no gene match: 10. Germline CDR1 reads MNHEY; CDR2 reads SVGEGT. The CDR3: CASSSGRDRREKLFF. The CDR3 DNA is TGTGCCAGCAGTTCCGGCCGGGACAGAAGGGAAAAACTGTTTTTT.

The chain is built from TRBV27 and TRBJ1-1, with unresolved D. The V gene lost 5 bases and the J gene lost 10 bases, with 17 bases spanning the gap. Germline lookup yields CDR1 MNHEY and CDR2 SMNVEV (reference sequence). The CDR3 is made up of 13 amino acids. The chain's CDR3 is CASSNPREGRAFF. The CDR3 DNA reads TGTGCCAGCAGTAATCCGAGGGAGGGAAGAGCTTTCTTT.

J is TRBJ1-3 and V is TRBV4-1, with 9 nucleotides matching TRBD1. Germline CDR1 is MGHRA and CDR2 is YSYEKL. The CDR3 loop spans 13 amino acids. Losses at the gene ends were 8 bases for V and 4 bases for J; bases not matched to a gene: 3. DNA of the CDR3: TGCGCCAGCGGGGGACAGGGCGGAAACACCATATATTTT. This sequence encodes CASGGQGGNTIYF.

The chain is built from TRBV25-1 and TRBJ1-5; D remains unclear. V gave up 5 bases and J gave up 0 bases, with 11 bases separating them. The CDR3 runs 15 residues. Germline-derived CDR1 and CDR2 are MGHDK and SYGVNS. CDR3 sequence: CASSPGDYSNQPQHF. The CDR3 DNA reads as TGTGCCAGCAGTCCCGGGGATTATAGCAATCAGCCCCAGCATTTT.

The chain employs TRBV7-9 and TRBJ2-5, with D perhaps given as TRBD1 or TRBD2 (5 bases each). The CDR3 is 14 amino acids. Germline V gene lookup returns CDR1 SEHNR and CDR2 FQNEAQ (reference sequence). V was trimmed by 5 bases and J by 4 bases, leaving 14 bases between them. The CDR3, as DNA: TGTGCCAGCAGCCCCTTCGGGGCTTCAGAGACCCAGTACTTC. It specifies CASSPFGASETQYF.

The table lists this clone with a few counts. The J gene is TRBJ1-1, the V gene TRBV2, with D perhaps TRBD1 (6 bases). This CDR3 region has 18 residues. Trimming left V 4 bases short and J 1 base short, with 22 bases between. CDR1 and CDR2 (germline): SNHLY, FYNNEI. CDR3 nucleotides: TGTGCCAGCAGTGTAAACGAATTAACAGGGAGAGGGAACACTGAAGCTTTCTTT. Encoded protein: CASSVNELTGRGNTEAFF.

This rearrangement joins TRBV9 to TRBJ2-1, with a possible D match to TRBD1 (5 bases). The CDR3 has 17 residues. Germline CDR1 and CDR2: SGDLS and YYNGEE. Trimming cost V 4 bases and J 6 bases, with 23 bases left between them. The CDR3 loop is CASSPTQDNPRINEQFF. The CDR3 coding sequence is TGTGCCAGCAGCCCAACCCAGGACAACCCTAGAATCAATGAGCAGTTCTTC. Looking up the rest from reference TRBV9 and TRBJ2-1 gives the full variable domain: DSGVTQTPKHLITATGQRVTLRCSPRSGDLSVYWYQQSLDQGLQFLIQYYNGEERAKGNILERFSAQQFPDLHSELNLSSLELGDSALYFCASSPTQDNPRINEQFFGPGTRLTVL.

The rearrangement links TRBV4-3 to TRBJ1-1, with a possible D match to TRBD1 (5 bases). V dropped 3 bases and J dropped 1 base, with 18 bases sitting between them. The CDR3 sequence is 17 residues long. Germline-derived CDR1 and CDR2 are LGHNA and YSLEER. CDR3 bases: TGCGCCAGCAGCCAGGACGTGGTCCCGGGGGGGAACACTGAAGCTTTCTTT. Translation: CASSQDVVPGGNTEAFF.

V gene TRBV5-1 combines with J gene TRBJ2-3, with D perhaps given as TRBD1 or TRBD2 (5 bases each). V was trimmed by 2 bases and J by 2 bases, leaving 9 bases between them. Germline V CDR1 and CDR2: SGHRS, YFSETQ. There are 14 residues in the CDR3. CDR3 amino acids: CASSFEGNTDTQYF. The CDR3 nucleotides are TGCGCCAGCAGCTTTGAGGGGAACACAGATACGCAGTATTTT.

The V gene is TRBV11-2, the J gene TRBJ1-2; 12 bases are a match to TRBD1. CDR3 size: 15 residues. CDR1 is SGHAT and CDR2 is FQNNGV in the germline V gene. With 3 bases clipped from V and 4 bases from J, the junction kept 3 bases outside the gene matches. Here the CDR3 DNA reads TGTGCCAGCAGCTTTGGGACAGGGGGCGGCTATGGCTACACCTTC. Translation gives CASSFGTGGGYGYTF.

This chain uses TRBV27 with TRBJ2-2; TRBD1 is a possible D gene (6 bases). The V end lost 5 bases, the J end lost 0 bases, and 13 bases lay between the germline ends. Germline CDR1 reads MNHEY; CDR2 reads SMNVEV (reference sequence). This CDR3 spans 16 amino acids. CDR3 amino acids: CASSPYRTANTGELFF. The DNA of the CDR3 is TGTGCCAGCAGTCCATACAGGACAGCGAACACCGGGGAGCTGTTTTTT.

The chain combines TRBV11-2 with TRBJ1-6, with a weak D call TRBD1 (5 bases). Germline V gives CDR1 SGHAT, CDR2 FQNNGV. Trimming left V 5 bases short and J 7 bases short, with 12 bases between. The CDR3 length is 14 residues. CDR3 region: CASSRGGTNSPLHF. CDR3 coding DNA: TGTGCCAGCAGCCGGGGAGGGACGAATTCACCCCTCCACTTT.

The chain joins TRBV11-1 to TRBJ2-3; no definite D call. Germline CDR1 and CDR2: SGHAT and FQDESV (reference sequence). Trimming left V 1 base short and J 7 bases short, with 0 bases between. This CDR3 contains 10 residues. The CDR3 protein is CASSLDTQYF. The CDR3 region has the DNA TGTGCCAGCAGCTTAGATACGCAGTATTTT.

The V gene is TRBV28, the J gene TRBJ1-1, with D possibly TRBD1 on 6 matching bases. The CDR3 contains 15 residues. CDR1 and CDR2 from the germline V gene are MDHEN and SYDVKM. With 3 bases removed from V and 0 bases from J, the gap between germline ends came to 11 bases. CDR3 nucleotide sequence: TGTGCCAGCAGTTTCCCATGGGACATGAACACTGAAGCTTTCTTT. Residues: CASSFPWDMNTEAFF.

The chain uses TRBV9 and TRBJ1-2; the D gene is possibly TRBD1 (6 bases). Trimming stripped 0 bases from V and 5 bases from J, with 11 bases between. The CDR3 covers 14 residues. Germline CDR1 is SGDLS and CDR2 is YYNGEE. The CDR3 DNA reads TGTGCCAGCAGCGTAGAGGGGACACTTTATGGCTACACCTTC. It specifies CASSVEGTLYGYTF.

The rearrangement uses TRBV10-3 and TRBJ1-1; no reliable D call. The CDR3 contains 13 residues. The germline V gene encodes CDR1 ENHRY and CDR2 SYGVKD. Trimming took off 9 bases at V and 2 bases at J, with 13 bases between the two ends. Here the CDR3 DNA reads TGTGCCATTCGGACGGACCAAAACACTGAAGCTTTCTTT. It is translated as CAIRTDQNTEAFF.

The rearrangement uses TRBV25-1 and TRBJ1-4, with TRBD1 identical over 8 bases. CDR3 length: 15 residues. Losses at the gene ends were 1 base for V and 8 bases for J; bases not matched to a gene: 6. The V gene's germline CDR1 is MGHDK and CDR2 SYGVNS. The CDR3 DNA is TGTGCCAGCAGTGAATTCGCGGGACAGGACGAAAAACTGTTTTTT. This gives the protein CASSEFAGQDEKLFF.

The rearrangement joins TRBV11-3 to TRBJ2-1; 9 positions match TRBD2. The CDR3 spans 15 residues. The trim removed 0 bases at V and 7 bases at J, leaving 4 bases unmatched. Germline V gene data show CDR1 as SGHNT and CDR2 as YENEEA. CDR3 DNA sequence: TGTGCCAGCAGCTTAGAGCTAGCGGGACGAAATGAGCAGTTCTTC. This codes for CASSLELAGRNEQFF.

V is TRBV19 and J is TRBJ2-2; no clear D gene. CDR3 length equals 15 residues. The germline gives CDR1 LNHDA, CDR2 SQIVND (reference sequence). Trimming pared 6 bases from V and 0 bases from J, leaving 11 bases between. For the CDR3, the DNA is TGTGCCAGTAGAAACGGACGGACGAACACCGGGGAGCTGTTTTTT. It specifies CASRNGRTNTGELFF.

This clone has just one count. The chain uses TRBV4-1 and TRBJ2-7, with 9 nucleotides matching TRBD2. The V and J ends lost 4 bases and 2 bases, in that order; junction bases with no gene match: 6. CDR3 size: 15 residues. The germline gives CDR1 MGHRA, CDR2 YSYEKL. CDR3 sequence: CASSPGLAGPYEQYF. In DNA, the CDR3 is TGCGCCAGCAGCCCGGGACTAGCCGGACCCTACGAGCAGTACTTC.

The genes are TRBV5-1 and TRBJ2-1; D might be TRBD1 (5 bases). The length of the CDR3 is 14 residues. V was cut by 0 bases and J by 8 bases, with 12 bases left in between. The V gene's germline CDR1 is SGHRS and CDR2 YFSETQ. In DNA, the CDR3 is TGCGCCAGCAGCTTGGCAGGGCAGTACGATGAGCAGTTCTTC. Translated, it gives CASSLAGQYDEQFF. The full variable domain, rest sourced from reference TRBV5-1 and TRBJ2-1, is KAGVTQTPRYLIKTRGQQVTLSCSPISGHRSVSWYQQTPGQGLQFLFEYFSETQRNKGNFPGRFSGRQFSNSRSEMNVSTLELGDSALYLCASSLAGQYDEQFFGPGTRLTVL.

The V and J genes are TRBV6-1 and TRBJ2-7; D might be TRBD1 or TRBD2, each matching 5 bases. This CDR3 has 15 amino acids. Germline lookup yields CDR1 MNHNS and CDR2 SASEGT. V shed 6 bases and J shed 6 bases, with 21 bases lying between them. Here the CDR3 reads CASRPGDQLLGEQYF. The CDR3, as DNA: TGTGCCAGCAGACCCGGGGACCAACTCCTAGGCGAGCAGTACTTC.

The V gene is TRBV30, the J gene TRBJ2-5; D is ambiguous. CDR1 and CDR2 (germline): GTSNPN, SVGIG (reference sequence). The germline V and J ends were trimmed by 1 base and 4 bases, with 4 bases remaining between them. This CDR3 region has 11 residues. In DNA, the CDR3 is TGTGCCTGGAGTGGATCAGAGACCCAGTACTTC. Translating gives CAWSGSETQYF.